These T cell receptor beta chains were read from a single sample in a study of shared clonotypes between healthy human individuals. Profiled with immunoSEQ multiplex PCR; TCRdb holds only in-frame clones, not every one. The repertoire holds a few million clones, 93% seen once, with over 1.5% in the top ten. Sample: naive CD8+ T cells from PBMCs. The receptor set was obtained from a man between 18 and 29 years old in good health. Some clones in this sample may be carry-over from other donors' samples. The CDR3 runs from the conserved cysteine through the conserved F or W. A D gene is named only where the DNA matches it firmly. A row's size may be missing; if present it is once, few, many or a size class.

D	size	J	V	DNA	CDR3
TRBD1	NA	TRBJ1-2	TRBV13	TGTGCCAGCAGCTTGGGGACAGGGTTTTATGGCTACACCTTC	CASSLGTGFYGYTF
TRBD2	NA	TRBJ2-1	TRBV28	TGTGCCAGCAGTTTTCCCCCTAGTAGCGGGAGGTCCTCGGAGCAGTTCTTC	CASSFPPSSGRSSEQFF
NA	NA	TRBJ1-1	TRBV28	TGTGCCAGCAGTCCGAATGGACAGATCACTGAAGCTTTCTTT	CASSPNGQITEAFF
NA	NA	TRBJ2-7	TRBV5-4	TGTGCCAGCAGCTTGGCGGCAGACTCCTACGAGCAGTACTTC	CASSLAADSYEQYF
NA	NA	TRBJ1-1	TRBV30	TGTGCCTGGAGGTGGGCAGTGAACACTGAAGCTTTCTTT	CAWRWAVNTEAFF
TRBD2	once	TRBJ2-7	TRBV11-2	TGTGCCAGCAGCCCGGGACTAGCGGGAGGGAAAAGCTCCTACGAGCAGTACTTC	CASSPGLAGGKSSYEQYF
TRBD1	NA	TRBJ2-1	TRBV27	TGTGCCAGCAGTTCGGGGACAGGGAATGAGCAGTTCTTC	CASSSGTGNEQFF
NA	NA	TRBJ2-7	TRBV7-9	TGTGCCAGCAGCTTAGTGCGGGGAGAGCAGTACTTC	CASSLVRGEQYF
TRBD2	NA	TRBJ2-1	TRBV28	TGTGCCAGCAGCTTAGCGGGAAGGGGTGAGCAGTTCTTC	CASSLAGRGEQFF
NA	NA	TRBJ1-1	TRBV15	TGTGCCACCAGCAGGATTCGGGACACTGAAGCTTTCTTT	CATSRIRDTEAFF
NA	NA	TRBJ2-3	TRBV7-9	TGTGCCAGCAGCCCGATGGACGGGGTGAGCACAGATACGCAGTATTTT	CASSPMDGVSTDTQYF
NA	NA	TRBJ1-2	TRBV19	TGTGCCAGTAGTATTGGCAGAACTTCCTATGGCTACACCTTC	CASSIGRTSYGYTF
NA	few	TRBJ1-1	TRBV6-5	TGTGCCAGCAGGGCTGGGAACACTGAAGCTTTCTTT	CASRAGNTEAFF
NA	NA	TRBJ2-7	TRBV7-3	TGTGCCAGCAGCTTAGACGGGTCGCGAGGCCTCTACGAGCAGTACTTC	CASSLDGSRGLYEQYF
NA	NA	TRBJ1-2	TRBV15	TGTGCCACCAGCAGAGAGGCCAGGGGTCCGGATGGCTACACCTTC	CATSREARGPDGYTF
NA	NA	TRBJ2-7	TRBV9	TGTGCCAGCAGCGTAGGTGTCGAATCCTACGAGCAGTACTTC	CASSVGVESYEQYF
TRBD1	NA	TRBJ1-5	TRBV4-3	TGCGCCAGCAGCCTAAGTCAGGGGGCCAATCAGCCCCAGCATTTT	CASSLSQGANQPQHF
NA	NA	TRBJ1-5	TRBV9	TGTGCCAGCAGCGTAGGCGGAGGGGGCAATCAGCCCCAGCATTTT	CASSVGGGGNQPQHF
NA	NA	TRBJ1-1	TRBV27	TGTGCCAGCAGGGAACAGACAGTGAACACTGAAGCTTTCTTT	CASREQTVNTEAFF
NA	NA	TRBJ1-4	TRBV4-3	TGCGCCAGCAGCCAAGATTACGGGACAACTAATGAAAAACTGTTTTTT	CASSQDYGTTNEKLFF
NA	NA	TRBJ1-2	TRBV6-5	TGTGCCAGCACCTCCGGTTGGGGCGCGCACTATGGCTACACCTTC	CASTSGWGAHYGYTF
NA	NA	TRBJ2-5	TRBV2	TGTGCCAGCAGGTGGGGGGTGGATGAGACCCAGTACTTC	CASRWGVDETQYF
TRBD2	once	TRBJ2-2	TRBV7-9	TGTGCCAGCAACAAAATTATCTCGGGTAGCGGGGGAACCGGGGAGCTGTTTTTT	CASNKIISGSGGTGELFF
TRBD2	NA	TRBJ2-3	TRBV29-1	TGCAGCGTTGAAGGGGCCGGACTAGCGACACACACAGATACGCAGTATTTT	CSVEGAGLATHTDTQYF
TRBD1	NA	TRBJ1-1	TRBV28	TGTGCCAGCACGCGGGACAGGGAGGACACTGAAGCTTTCTTT	CASTRDREDTEAFF
NA	NA	TRBJ2-2	TRBV19	TGTGCCAGTAGTAGGCCGTACACCGGGGAGCTGTTTTTT	CASSRPYTGELFF
NA	NA	TRBJ2-7	TRBV7-9	TGTGCCAGCAGCTGGGGCCCCTACGAGCAGTACTTC	CASSWGPYEQYF
NA	few	TRBJ2-2	TRBV18	TGTGCCAGCTCACTGGGGACGAAGAACACCGGGGAGCTGTTTTTT	CASSLGTKNTGELFF
NA	few	TRBJ1-1	TRBV29-1	TGCAGCGTTCATCGCCAATATGAAGCTTTCTTT	CSVHRQYEAFF
NA	NA	TRBJ2-7	TRBV5-1	TGCGCCAGCAGCTTGGGGGGGACCTACGAGCAGTACTTC	CASSLGGTYEQYF